This T cell receptor beta chain came from a study of healthy donors' naive CD4 and CD8 T cells. Study in general: A new alpha primer set targeted every functional IMGT alpha variant.

Broader study findings: Positive CDR3 charge linked to CD4+ cells, negative to CD8+ cells. Alpha and beta chains were sequenced in bulk without pairing.

TCR libraries were built from roughly 0.5 ug of total RNA by linear amplification. Under the authors' procedure: Sequencing covered around 78,000 rearranged alpha-chain transcripts across about five healthy donors. Via MiXCR, TCRdb re-called the reads, giving one row per CDR3 protein. It is TCRdb's table, rather than the study itself, that gives the V and J calls and clone size. The profile covers about 200,000 distinct CDR3 sequences, with around 80% appearing a single time and 2.3% taken by the ten largest. Germline V lookup: CDR1 MNHEY, CDR2 SVGAGI. V lost 2 bases, J lost 6 bases, and 4 bases lay in between. The length of the CDR3 is 11 residues. About this clonotype itself: Its antigen is unidentified.

The rearrangement joins TRBV6-5 to TRBJ1-2; D is unclear. The sequence derives from a pool of human donors in good health; the sample pools cells from several healthy donors. Sequencing used naive CD4+ and CD8+ T cells sorted from blood, pooled from several donors. The CDR3 region is CASSYGDGYTF. The CDR3 nucleotides read TGTGCCAGCAGTTACGGGGATGGCTACACCTTC.